This T cell receptor beta chain comes out of a study of CD8+ T cells in alopecia areata. In the study overall: The study gave tofacitinib for 6 to 18 months, then 6 months off drug.

Trimming removed 3 bases from V and 2 bases from J, with 8 bases in between. The CDR3 runs 14 residues. The germline gives CDR1 SQVTM, CDR2 ANQGSEA. Following extraction, RNA underwent reverse transcription to cDNA, which served as the sequencing template. Profiling relied on immunoSEQ multiplex PCR, and the TCRdb table lists in-frame clones only, not all of them. The repertoire holds approximately 150,000 clones, with about 47% as singletons. This chain joins TRBV29-1 and TRBJ2-6; the D gene is possibly TRBD1 (6 bases). Material: CD4+ T cells sorted from blood, obtained at week 0. The source of this sequence is a human donor with alopecia areata. The CDR3: CSVDRGTGANVLTF. The CDR3 DNA follows: TGCAGCGTTGACAGGGGTACTGGGGCCAACGTCCTGACTTTC.